This T cell receptor beta chain was recorded in a study of cytomegalovirus exposure and HLA in healthy donors (dated by TCRdb to between 2016 and 2019). Looking at the study overall: According to an earlier analysis of a few hundred of the donors, about 170 million T cells yielded some 120 million unique TCR beta sequences and approximately 300 Gb of sequence data. An early release covering about 600 HLA-typed donors comprised 250 to 350 gigabases of sequencing data and approximately 80 million unique TCR sequences. Of the approximately 400 genotyped donors, more than 75% were placed in the genetic ancestry cluster associated with self-reported Caucasian donors. The study aimed to test whether signatures of past pathogen exposure could be identified by cataloging public T cell receptors. The study used immunosequencing to profile the T cell repertoires of 670 or so subjects and linked those repertoires to cytomegalovirus serostatus. Besides the first cohort of approximately 710 subjects, a separate validation cohort made up of roughly 120 different subjects was used. High-throughput TCR immunosequencing, statistical association of individual TCRs with disease status, and machine learning were combined to predict cytomegalovirus infection status. A later analysis re-analyzed previously published TCR beta repertoires from roughly 630 donors and added high-resolution HLA genotyping to study TCR occurrence patterns. Rather than using new phenotypic data, the later analysis identified candidate immune exposures from TCR beta sequences and from how often those sequences occurred across donors. An earlier analysis of approximately 630 of the donors applied high-throughput TCR beta sequencing to assess whether each TCR beta V gene segment acted as functional or pseudogenic. Donor age, sex, ethnicity and CMV serostatus were compiled together with the repertoire data. A later genetic analysis used genome-wide SNP genotypes for about 60% of the 666 donors, treating that subset as a discovery cohort. All discovery cohort repertoires had been generated using a single sequencing platform. HLA typing included class I and class II loci at four-digit resolution. The number of donors typed differed by locus, with about 629-630 for A, B, C, DRB1 and DQB1, roughly 520 for DQA1, 600 to 610 for DPA1, and about 450 for DPB1. Four to six DR-DQ haplotypes were handled as single units for association and clustering, since linkage in the cohort was strong. Among approximately 370 genotyped donors of the cohort, an average of approximately 240,000 unique TCR beta nucleotide sequences was sequenced per donor, of which about 19% were non-productive.

In total, roughly 670 healthy bone marrow donors made up the cohort. At the time of sampling, every cohort member was nominally healthy, though immune exposures that went unrecorded were likely present. The donor tested CMV seropositive and was one of the 289 seropositive cohort members. Each donor provided a peripheral blood sample, and peripheral blood mononuclear cells were used for TCR beta sequencing. The Qiagen DNeasy Blood Extraction Kit was used to extract genomic DNA from the blood cell samples. Results the study describes overall, beyond this receptor: Some IMGT-functional V segments, including TRBV6-2 and TRBV6-3, could not be distinguished by the 87-base-pair reads and were therefore excluded. A later analysis found that TCR association rates varied across HLA loci, with DRB1 alleles showing the most associated TCRs and HLA-C alleles the fewest. An association between a missense DCLRE1C variant and V-gene and J-gene trimming of TCR beta chains was found in a later genetic analysis and replicated in an independent cohort. Most TCR sequences were observed very rarely across donors, whereas some public TCRs were present in many individuals. The study gave a list of 150 to 200 TCR beta chains associated with cytomegalovirus. Most CMV-associated TCR beta chains appeared to be HLA-restricted in a later analysis, and the HLA associations seemed to be driven largely by CMV exposure. HLA typing was unavailable for some donors at each locus, so association tests used only the typed subset. In a later analysis, HLA-associated TCR beta chains showed more clonal expansion and lower generation probabilities than non-associated chains that were equally common. Approximately 18 rarely observed V segments, including chromosome 9 orphons, were excluded from the earlier analysis of approximately 600 of the donors because counts were too low. When HLA alleles, especially DR and DQ, strongly co-occurred, TCR associations were difficult to assign to individual alleles. Cytomegalovirus status was reported to be diagnosed by the classifier with high specificity and sensitivity in both the original and validation cohorts. Presence/absence analyses assumed roughly uniform sequencing depth across donors, an assumption that may not hold. In a later analysis, several top co-occurrence clusters were reported to appear linked to parvovirus B19, influenza, CMV and Epstein-Barr virus. The cohort was sequenced for TCR beta chains only, and without alpha or paired-chain data the features that could be detected were limited. The sequencing pipeline was judged likely to have produced a cluster of highly shared sequence variants as a technical artifact. A later genetic analysis reported fewer N-insertions in productive TCRs among donors in an Asian-associated ancestry cluster than the roughly 620-donor mean. A further reported finding was that TCR beta sequences accurately predicted the HLA-A and HLA-B alleles for most subjects in the first cohort. In a later analysis, 16,951 TCR beta sequences were associated with specific HLA alleles at a false discovery rate of 0.05. In vitro tests confirmed that a few of the cytomegalovirus-associated TCR beta chains recognize cytomegalovirus antigens. Broadly in line with IMGT annotations, most TCR beta V segments showed up in productive rearrangements about 87% or about 30% of the time in an earlier analysis of approximately 640 of the donors. The only immune exposure information available for the cohort was CMV serostatus. It was suggested by the authors that the approach could potentially be generalized to other disease states and immunological phenotypes. Correlated functional status among segregating V segments might reflect linkage disequilibrium, but an unknown experimental factor could not be ruled out.

Library construction relied on the immunoSEQ multiplex PCR assay. The multiplex PCR relied on a mix of 60 forward primers for TCR Vbeta segments and 13 reverse primers for TCR Jbeta segments. The CDR3 region of rearranged TCR beta genes was amplified from genomic DNA with a multiplex PCR assay. The amplified TCR beta libraries were sequenced on the Illumina HiSeq System as 87-base-pair reads. Per the authors' processing: A later analysis tallied around 87 million unique TCR beta chains across the 666 repertoires, and some 12 million of those chains were shared by two or more donors. To remove PCR and sequencing errors, raw reads were error-corrected and collapsed into unique sequences using a nearest-neighbor algorithm that merged closely related sequences. Alignment of CDR3 sequences to IMGT reference sequences was used to assign V, D and J gene segments. For a sequence to be retained, at least a six-nucleotide match to both a V gene segment and a J gene segment was required. Rearrangements were classified as productive when the CDR3 lacked stop codons and remained in frame with V and J, and all other rearrangements were classified as non-productive. Following IMGT convention, CDR3 was defined as the stretch from the second conserved V-encoded cysteine up to the conserved J-encoded phenylalanine. Sequences without an unambiguous match to a single V gene segment were excluded from the earlier analysis of approximately 600 of the donors. In an earlier analysis of several hundred of the donors, V segments were called functional above 56.7% productive rearrangements and were called segregating when the between-donor standard deviation exceeded 5%. A statistical classification framework was built to diagnose cytomegalovirus status from the catalog of TCR beta chain sequences. A later analysis assigned V and J genes by comparing TCR nucleotide sequences with IMGT/GENE-DB human TR gene sequences. The TCRdist pipeline was used in a later analysis to assign CDR3 sequences and most-parsimonious VDJ recombination scenarios. In a later analysis, every TCR beta chain was defined by the combination of its CDR3 amino acid sequence and its V-gene family, and reads without a unique V-gene family were dropped. A later analysis removed several hundred highly shared, low-generation-probability nucleotide sequences to deal with suspected cross-contamination and a sequencing artifact. In a later analysis, a clonal expansion index for each public chain was calculated from normalized within-repertoire ranks of inferred template counts. Generation probabilities in a later analysis came from a VDJ recombination model fitted to out-of-frame rearrangements, and those results were checked against IGoR. A later analysis scored TCR-TCR, TCR-HLA and TCR-CMV co-occurrence with hypergeometric tests, applying a repertoire-size bias correction to TCR pairs. To estimate false discovery rates, a later analysis permuted the HLA or CMV assignments 20 times. In a later analysis, co-occurring TCRs were grouped with DBSCAN, and TCRdist sequence similarity was added when clustering was performed within HLA-allele-positive subsets. Repertoires with fewer than 30,000 or more than 120,000 public chains were left out of co-occurrence clustering, as were several repertoires with anomalous nucleotide sharing. Here the immuneACCESS table is served through TCRdb, limited to in-frame sequences with V and J called. Missing clones are a known gap in these copies; in checked studies unresolved V genes cover under half, and the rest lacks a known reason. V and J calls and clone size are copied from that table; D and trimming were computed from the DNA. The sample table shows some 45,000 clones, and 87% are seen once. The top ten clones comprise 8% of the sample.

Trimming removed 5 bases from V and 3 bases from J; the gene matches leave 10 bases unexplained. Per the germline V gene, SGHAT is the CDR1 and FQNNGV is the CDR2. Including cysteine and phenylalanine, the CDR3 has 16 amino acids. CDR3 DNA is the only sequence kept; it has 48 bases, read in frame from the first base. Remarks on this clone: Its antigen specificity is not known. Per-base quality was not reported, and no clone a single base away is much larger than it.

Sequencing used PBMCs. This clonotype was sampled from a woman aged 40 to 50 in good health and CMV-seropositive. The chain couples TRBV11-2 to TRBJ2-7; TRBD2 lines up with 10 middle nucleotides. The CDR3 has the sequence CASSKRTSGSLYEQYF. The base sequence is TGTGCCAGCAGCAAAAGGACTAGCGGTAGCCTCTACGAGCAGTACTTC.